Below are 30 T cell receptor beta chains sequenced from a single sample in a study of shared clonotypes between healthy human individuals. Libraries were prepared by immunoSEQ multiplex PCR; TCRdb keeps only in-frame clonotypes and omits some of them. Of about 2.1 million clones listed, just over 90% are singletons. Naivety among CD8 cells was defined by CD45RO negativity and positive CCR7 selection, thereby excluding terminally differentiated effector memory CD45RA+ cells. The specimen sequenced was naive CD8+ T cells from PBMCs. Receptor source: a man younger than 35 in good health. Some clones in this sample may be carry-over from other donors' samples.

This clone was seen only once. V and J are TRBV7-9 and TRBJ1-2, with D maybe TRBD1 (5 bases). Trimming removed 1 base at V and 7 bases at J, with 13 bases between. The CDR3 loop spans 14 amino acids. Germline lookup yields CDR1 SEHNR and CDR2 FQNEAQ (reference sequence). CDR3 amino acids: CASSLVDSAVGYTF. The CDR3 DNA follows: TGTGCCAGCAGCTTAGTCGACAGCGCCGTTGGCTACACCTTC.

To note about this clone: Other DNA sequences in the same sample also yield this CDR3. The chain couples TRBV27 to TRBJ2-1; 8 nucleotides line up with TRBD2. Germline V gene data show CDR1 as MNHEY and CDR2 as SMNVEV (reference sequence). Trimming took 5 bases from V and 1 from J; bases not matched to a gene: 7. The CDR3 loop spans 16 amino acids. In DNA form, the CDR3 reads TGTGCCAGCAGTACCTCAGCGGGAGAATCCTACAATGAGCAGTTCTTC. It specifies CASSTSAGESYNEQFF.

The chain couples TRBV14 to TRBJ1-3; no definite D call. Trimming cost V 4 bases and J 0 bases, with 7 bases left between them. CDR3 size: 14 residues. Germline V gene data show CDR1 as SGHDN and CDR2 as FVKESK. The CDR3 DNA reads as TGTGCCAGCAGCCTTCGGAGCTCTGGAAACACCATATATTTT. Protein product: CASSLRSSGNTIYF.

The chain employs TRBV4-1 and TRBJ2-3; TRBD1 agrees at 8 bases. J lost 4 bases, V lost 4 bases, and 10 bases had no gene match. From germline, CDR1 is MGHRA and CDR2 YSYEKL. The CDR3 consists of 16 residues. The CDR3 DNA reads TGCGCCAGCAGCCGTTCGACAGGGGAAATTCCAGATACGCAGTATTTT. This gives the protein CASSRSTGEIPDTQYF.

This clone showed up just a few times. The V and J genes are TRBV30 and TRBJ1-1; no reliable D call. The V end lost 0 bases, the J end lost 3 bases, and 8 bases lay between the germline ends. CDR1 GTSNPN and CDR2 SVGIG come from the germline V gene (reference sequence). The CDR3 length is 13 residues. The CDR3 DNA sequence: TGTGCCTGGAGTGTCTCAGAGCACACTGAAGCTTTCTTT. It encodes CAWSVSEHTEAFF.

This chain uses TRBV27 with TRBJ2-1, with 9 bases identical to TRBD2. With V trimmed by 3 bases and J by 3 bases, 3 bases remained unmatched. The CDR3 covers 15 residues. The germline V gene encodes CDR1 MNHEY and CDR2 SMNVEV (reference sequence). The CDR3 reads CASSFWREGYNEQFF. The CDR3, as DNA: TGTGCCAGCAGTTTTTGGCGGGAGGGCTACAATGAGCAGTTCTTC.

V gene TRBV7-6 combines with J gene TRBJ2-3, with 9 bases matching TRBD2. V gave up 5 bases and J gave up 1 base; unmatched junction bases: 4. Germline V gene sequence: CDR1 SGHVS, CDR2 FNYEAQ. The CDR3 runs to 15 residues. The CDR3 DNA follows: TGTGCCAGCAGCCTTTGGACTAGCGGCACAGATACGCAGTATTTT. It specifies CASSLWTSGTDTQYF. Full variable domain (outside the CDR3, taken from reference TRBV7-6 and TRBJ2-3): GAGVSQSPRYKVTKRGQDVALRCDPISGHVSLYWYRQALGQGPEFLTYFNYEAQQDKSGLPNDRFSAERPEGSISTLTIQRTEQRDSAMYRCASSLWTSGTDTQYFGPGTRLTVL.

V gene TRBV14 combines with J gene TRBJ2-4; D remains unclear. Deletions cut 2 bases from V and 7 bases from J, with 12 bases between. Germline CDR1 is SGHDN and CDR2 is FVKESK. The CDR3 length is 14 residues. CDR3 nucleotide sequence: TGTGCCAGCAGCCAACTAGTTTCTGGTAACATTCAGTACTTC. This encodes CASSQLVSGNIQYF.

The table lists this clone with a count of one. The V and J genes are TRBV13 and TRBJ2-4, with no clear D. V lost 5 bases to trimming and J lost 0 bases, with 20 bases between them. CDR3 length: 18 amino acids. The germline V gene has CDR1 PRHDT and CDR2 FYEKMQ (reference sequence). The chain's CDR3 is CASSATQEADLAKNIQYF. In DNA form, the CDR3 reads TGTGCCAGCAGCGCCACCCAAGAGGCAGATCTAGCCAAAAACATTCAGTACTTC.

Details on this clone: Other DNA sequences in the same sample also yield this CDR3. The rearrangement joins TRBV4-3 to TRBJ2-7; tentatively, D is TRBD2 (5 bases). The CDR3 loop spans 15 amino acids. The V end was cut by 0 bases, the J end by 0 bases, with 9 bases between. The germline CDR1 and CDR2 sequences are LGHNA and YSLEER. CDR3 region: CASSQEASGSYEQYF. The DNA for the CDR3 is TGCGCCAGCAGCCAAGAGGCGAGCGGCTCCTACGAGCAGTACTTC.

The sample holds one count of this clone. This sequence joins TRBV10-3 and TRBJ2-1; the D gene is possibly TRBD1 (5 bases). V gave up 8 bases and J gave up 6 bases, with 8 bases separating them. Germline lookup yields CDR1 ENHRY and CDR2 SYGVKD. The CDR3 is 11 residues long. Here the CDR3 reads CAILRGNEQFF. As DNA, the CDR3 is TGTGCCATCCTTAGGGGCAATGAGCAGTTCTTC.

The CDR3 reads CAWSVGTDYTF. The CDR3, as DNA: TGTGCCTGGAGTGTCGGGACGGACTACACCTTC. This chain joins TRBV30 and TRBJ1-2; weak D call: TRBD1 (5 bases). The length of the CDR3 is 11 residues. Per the germline V gene, CDR1 is GTSNPN and CDR2 is SVGIG (reference sequence). V was trimmed by 0 bases and J by 10 bases, leaving 9 bases between them.

Details on this clone: Other DNA sequences within the sample encode an identical CDR3. The chain couples TRBV9 to TRBJ2-7; 8 bases line up with TRBD1. The CDR3 extends over 15 amino acids. Trimming cost V 4 bases and J 3 bases; bases outside gene matches: 9. Germline assignment: CDR1 SGDLS and CDR2 YYNGEE. The CDR3 DNA sequence: TGTGCCAGCAGCCTTGGGGGGACAGGCAACTACGAGCAGTACTTC. This gives the protein CASSLGGTGNYEQYF.

The V gene is TRBV4-3, the J gene TRBJ2-7; TRBD1 matches 10 bases. The junction had 6 bases not matched to a gene; V was cut back by 0 bases and J by 7 bases. CDR1 and CDR2 from the germline V gene are LGHNA and YSLEER. CDR3 length equals 15 residues. The CDR3 protein is CASSQDGTGDWEQYF. The CDR3 DNA sequence: TGCGCCAGCAGCCAAGATGGGACAGGGGACTGGGAGCAGTACTTC.

This chain links TRBV16 with TRBJ1-1, with TRBD1 as a possible D gene (6 bases). Germline lookup yields CDR1 KGHSY and CDR2 FQNENV. The ends were cut back, 1 base at V and 5 bases at J, with 14 bases in the middle. CDR3 length equals 15 residues. The CDR3 DNA follows: TGTGCCAGCAGCCAATTTAGGGGGGGCAGGACTGAAGCTTTCTTT. Its protein is CASSQFRGGRTEAFF.

The chain uses TRBV4-3 and TRBJ2-1; 9 positions agree with TRBD2. CDR1 LGHNA and CDR2 YSLEER come from the germline V gene. With V trimmed by 1 base and J by 7 bases, 14 bases remained unmatched. CDR3 length: 18 residues. For the CDR3, the DNA is TGCGCCAGCAGCCAAGGAGCCTATAGCGGGAGCCCCGGGAATGAGCAGTTCTTC. It is translated as CASSQGAYSGSPGNEQFF.

The V and J genes are TRBV5-1 and TRBJ2-7; the D gene could be TRBD1 or TRBD2 (5 bases each). V dropped 1 base and J dropped 5 bases, with 13 bases sitting between them. CDR1 and CDR2 (germline): SGHRS, YFSETQ. The CDR3 length is 14 residues. CDR3 sequence: CASSLWGLLDEQYF. The CDR3, as DNA: TGCGCCAGCAGCTTGTGGGGGTTATTAGACGAGCAGTACTTC.

V is TRBV27 and J is TRBJ1-2; D call uncertain. The ends were cut back, 6 bases at V and 4 bases at J, with 12 bases in the middle. The CDR3 is 13 amino acids. Germline V gene data show CDR1 as MNHEY and CDR2 as SMNVEV (reference sequence). The CDR3 region has the DNA TGTGCCAGCAGGGTTGGACGGACCTATGGCTACACCTTC. Protein product: CASRVGRTYGYTF.

CDR3 in amino acids: CSVESGLLEQYF. The CDR3 nucleotides read TGCAGCGTTGAATCGGGCCTCTTAGAGCAGTACTTC. The V call is TRBV29-1, the J call TRBJ2-7; no clear D. The CDR3 has 12 residues. Germline assignment: CDR1 SQVTM and CDR2 ANQGSEA. Deletions cut 2 bases from V and 7 bases from J, with 12 bases between.

V is TRBV11-2 and J is TRBJ2-7, with no clear D. In germline, CDR1 is SGHAT, CDR2 FQNNGV. CDR3 length: 12 residues. The V end was cut by 4 bases, the J end by 9 bases, with 13 bases between. The CDR3 DNA is TGTGCCAGCAGCTCTCCGTCGGCCGTGCAGTACTTC. The encoded protein is CASSSPSAVQYF.

The rearrangement joins TRBV7-2 to TRBJ2-1; 12 bases are a match to TRBD2. The germline V gene encodes CDR1 SGHTA and CDR2 FQGNSA. V was pared by 4 bases and J by 4 bases, with 11 bases of the junction left unmatched. The CDR3 runs to 18 residues. The CDR3 loop reads CASSYPLAGGPGYNEQFF. DNA for the CDR3: TGTGCCAGCAGCTACCCGCTAGCGGGAGGGCCCGGATACAATGAGCAGTTCTTC.

The CDR3 sequence is CASSPTGGVTEAFF. As DNA, the CDR3 is TGTGCCAGCAGCCCAACAGGGGGTGTCACTGAAGCTTTCTTT. This chain joins TRBV6-6 and TRBJ1-1, with 8 bases identical to TRBD1. CDR3 length equals 14 residues. Trimming at V came to 6 bases and at J to 4 bases, leaving 7 bases not matched to a gene. Germline V gene lookup returns CDR1 MNHNY and CDR2 SVGAGI (reference sequence).

The rearrangement links TRBV11-2 to TRBJ2-5; no reliable D call. This CDR3 contains 14 residues. CDR1 is SGHAT, CDR2 FQNNGV, per germline. V dropped 1 base and J dropped 1 base, with 7 bases sitting between them. The CDR3 nucleotides read TGTGCCAGCAGCTTAGTTTGGACCCAAGAGACCCAGTACTTC. This gives the protein CASSLVWTQETQYF.

The V call is TRBV6-5, the J call TRBJ2-3; no reliable D call. Germline V gene sequence: CDR1 MNHEY, CDR2 SVGAGI. This CDR3 is 15 amino acids long. The V end was cut by 2 bases, the J end by 1 base, with 10 bases between. Here the CDR3 DNA reads TGTGCCAGCAGTTACCTGGCGGCGGGCACAGATACGCAGTATTTT. It yields the protein CASSYLAAGTDTQYF.

This clone occurred once. The chain uses TRBV6-1 and TRBJ2-7, with a possible D match to TRBD1 (7 bases). The V and J ends lost 4 bases and 2 bases respectively, with 18 bases between them. The CDR3 contains 16 residues. The germline CDR1 and CDR2 sequences are MNHNS and SASEGT. CDR3 DNA: TGTGCCAGCAGTGTTTCGGCAGGGGGGAGACCCTACGAGCAGTACTTC. Protein product: CASSVSAGGRPYEQYF.

A remark on this clone: At the DNA level, this CDR3 is encoded by other sequences in the same sample as well. This rearrangement joins TRBV5-6 to TRBJ2-5; D is ambiguous. There are 14 residues in the CDR3. The V gene's germline CDR1 is SGHDT and CDR2 YYEEEE. V lost 0 bases to trimming and J lost 1 base, with 7 bases between them. This chain's CDR3 is CASSLAGSQETQYF. The CDR3 DNA reads as TGTGCCAGCAGCTTGGCCGGCAGCCAAGAGACCCAGTACTTC.

The rearrangement uses TRBV5-6 and TRBJ1-6, with unresolved D. Between the trimmed V and J ends, which lost 0 bases and 8 bases, there was a span of 3 bases. Germline loops: CDR1 SGHDT, CDR2 YYEEEE. The CDR3 covers 12 residues. CDR3 sequence reads: CASSLEYSPLHF. Here the CDR3 DNA reads TGTGCCAGCAGCTTGGAATATTCACCCCTCCACTTT.

J is TRBJ2-5 and V is TRBV11-2, with 10 bases aligning to TRBD1. The germline CDR1 and CDR2 sequences are SGHAT and FQNNGV. The CDR3 is made up of 16 amino acids. V was clipped by 6 bases and J by 5 bases; unmatched bases: 12. Written as DNA, the CDR3 is TGTGCCAGCAGGGATACCGGGACAGGGGCAAGGGAGACCCAGTACTTC. It translates to CASRDTGTGARETQYF.

The chain couples TRBV9 to TRBJ2-1, with TRBD2 matching 9 bases. This CDR3 is 14 amino acids long. CDR1 and CDR2 (germline): SGDLS, YYNGEE. J lost 7 bases, V lost 7 bases, and 9 bases had no gene match. The CDR3 is CASALAGRGNEQFF. CDR3 nucleotides: TGTGCCAGCGCGCTAGCGGGGCGGGGGAATGAGCAGTTCTTC. The full variable domain, rest sourced from reference TRBV9 and TRBJ2-1, is DSGVTQTPKHLITATGQRVTLRCSPRSGDLSVYWYQQSLDQGLQFLIQYYNGEERAKGNILERFSAQQFPDLHSELNLSSLELGDSALYFCASALAGRGNEQFFGPGTRLTVL.

The chain combines TRBV11-1 with TRBJ2-1; D gene ambiguous. The CDR3 is made up of 15 amino acids. Per the germline V gene, CDR1 is SGHAT and CDR2 is FQDESV (reference sequence). V was shortened by 5 bases and J by 6 bases, with 17 bases between the two germline ends. The chain's CDR3 is CASSPQRQQRNEQFF. For the CDR3, the DNA is TGTGCCAGCAGCCCCCAGAGGCAACAACGCAATGAGCAGTTCTTC.